Listed below are T cell receptor beta chains from one sample, sequenced in a study of control samples from healthy donors and cancer patients. The assay was immunoSEQ multiplex PCR, and TCRdb's table has in-frame clones only and misses some. The sample lists roughly 120,000 clones; about 95% were seen once. Source material: blood. These receptors came from a young man in good health. Each CDR3 is given with its conserved first and last residue.

V,J,CDR3
TRBV6-5,TRBJ1-1,CASSPLGRNTEAFF
TRBV27,TRBJ1-2,CASTQRGGMYGYTF
TRBV3-1/TRBV3-2,TRBJ1-6,CASSQGQFNSPLHF
TRBV2,TRBJ2-5,CASGGGQRGLQETQYF
TRBV5-1,TRBJ2-6,CASSFAERGAGANVLTF
TRBV6-2/TRBV6-3,TRBJ1-1,CASSWLTEAFF
TRBV9,TRBJ2-7,CASSGLAGGRNEQYF
TRBV6-5,TRBJ2-5,CASRERGGQETQYF
TRBV29-1,TRBJ2-3,CSGLGLAADTQYF
TRBV6-1,TRBJ1-5,CASSELGQGNQPQHF
TRBV7-9,TRBJ2-3,CASSSQADTQYF
TRBV28,TRBJ1-6,CASSGSDKSSYNSPLHF
TRBV5-1,TRBJ1-1,CASSLAGSAAGWYTEAFF
TRBV30,TRBJ1-5,CAWSRYTGNQPQHF
TRBV28,TRBJ1-3,CAGGKQGESGNTIYF
TRBV12-3/TRBV12-4,TRBJ1-1,CASRGQGRPEAFF
TRBV30,TRBJ1-1,CAWSVQGNTEAFF
TRBV9,TRBJ2-7,CASSVAVGAYEQYF
TRBV5-4,TRBJ1-2,CASSLASPGFGGYTF
TRBV29-1,TRBJ2-2,CSVLTSENTGELFF
TRBV6-2/TRBV6-3,TRBJ2-5,CASSYERGGLQSETQYF
TRBV19,TRBJ1-6,CASSRRSPGHLDSPLHF
TRBV19,TRBJ1-2,CASSVRNVNGYTF
TRBV24-1,TRBJ2-6,CATSDRQHSGANVLTF
TRBV4-1,TRBJ1-2,CASSQERAVLKGPSNYGYTF
TRBV6-1,TRBJ1-1,CASSEVGRINTEAFF
TRBV20-1,TRBJ1-2,CSARYYGYTF